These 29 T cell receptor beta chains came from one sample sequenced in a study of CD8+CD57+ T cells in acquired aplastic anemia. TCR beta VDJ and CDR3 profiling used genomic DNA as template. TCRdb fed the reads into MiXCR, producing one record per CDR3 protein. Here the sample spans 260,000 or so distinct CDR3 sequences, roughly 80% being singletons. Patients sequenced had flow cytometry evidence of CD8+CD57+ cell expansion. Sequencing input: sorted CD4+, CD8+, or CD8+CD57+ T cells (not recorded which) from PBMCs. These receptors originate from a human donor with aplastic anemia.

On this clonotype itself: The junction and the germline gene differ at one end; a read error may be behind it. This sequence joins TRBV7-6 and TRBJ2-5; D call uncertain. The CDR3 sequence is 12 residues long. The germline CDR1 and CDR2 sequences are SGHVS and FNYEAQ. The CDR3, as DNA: TGTGCCAGCAGCTTAGTTGTAGAGGCCCAGTACTTC. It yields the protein CASSLVVEAQYF. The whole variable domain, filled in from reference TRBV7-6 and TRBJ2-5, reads GAGVSQSPRYKVTKRGQDVALRCDPISGHVSLYWYRQALGQGPEFLTYFNYEAQQDKSGLPNDRFSAERPEGSISTLTIQRTEQRDSAMYRCASSLVVEAQYFGPGTRLLVL.

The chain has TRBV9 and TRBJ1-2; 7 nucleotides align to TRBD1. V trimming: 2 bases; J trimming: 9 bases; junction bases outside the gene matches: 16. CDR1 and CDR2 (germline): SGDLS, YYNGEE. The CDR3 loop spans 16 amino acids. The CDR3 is CASSVEGGGGYTCYTF. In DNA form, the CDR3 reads TGTGCCAGCAGCGTGGAGGGGGGAGGGGGCTACACTTGCTACACCTTC.

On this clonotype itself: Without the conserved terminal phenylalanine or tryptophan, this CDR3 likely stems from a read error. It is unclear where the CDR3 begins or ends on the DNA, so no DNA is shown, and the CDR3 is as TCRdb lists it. CDR3 region: CATSPGPIQEYTYC. The rearrangement links TRBV2 to TRBJ2-5; no check of the table's D call, TRBD2, against the DNA was made. CDR1 is SNHLY, CDR2 FYNNEI, per germline. The length of the CDR3 is 14 amino acids, counting both ends.

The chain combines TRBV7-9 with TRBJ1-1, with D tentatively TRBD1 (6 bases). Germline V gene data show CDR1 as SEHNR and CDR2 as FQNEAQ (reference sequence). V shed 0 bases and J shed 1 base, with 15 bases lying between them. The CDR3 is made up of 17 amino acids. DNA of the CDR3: TGTGCCAGCAGCTTAGCTGGAGGGGGTGTGGCGAACACTGAAGCTTTCTTT. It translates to CASSLAGGGVANTEAFF.

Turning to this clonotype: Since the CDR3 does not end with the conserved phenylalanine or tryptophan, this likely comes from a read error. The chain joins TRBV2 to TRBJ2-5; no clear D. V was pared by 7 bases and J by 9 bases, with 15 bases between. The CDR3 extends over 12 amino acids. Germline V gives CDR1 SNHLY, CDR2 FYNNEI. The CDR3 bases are TGTGCCAGCAATGCACAAGAGCAGCCCCAGTACGAC. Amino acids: CASNAQEQPQYD.

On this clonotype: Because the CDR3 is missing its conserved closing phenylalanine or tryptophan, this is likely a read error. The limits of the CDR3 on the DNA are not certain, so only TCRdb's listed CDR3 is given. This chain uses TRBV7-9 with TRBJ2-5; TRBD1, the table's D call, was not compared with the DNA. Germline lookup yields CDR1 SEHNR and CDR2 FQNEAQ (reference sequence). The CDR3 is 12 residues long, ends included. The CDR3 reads CASSWASSYGAY.

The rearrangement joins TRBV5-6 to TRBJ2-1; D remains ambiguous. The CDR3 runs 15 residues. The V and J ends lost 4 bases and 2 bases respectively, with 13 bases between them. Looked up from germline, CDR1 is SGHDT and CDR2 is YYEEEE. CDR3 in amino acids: CASSPVGGAYNEQFF. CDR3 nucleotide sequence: TGTGCCAGCAGCCCCGTTGGCGGAGCCTACAATGAGCAGTTCTTC. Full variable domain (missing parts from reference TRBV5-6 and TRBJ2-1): DAGVTQSPTHLIKTRGQQVTLRCSPKSGHDTVSWYQQALGQGPQFIFQYYEEEERQRGNFPDRFSGHQFPNYSSELNVNALLLGDSALYLCASSPVGGAYNEQFFGPGTRLTVL.

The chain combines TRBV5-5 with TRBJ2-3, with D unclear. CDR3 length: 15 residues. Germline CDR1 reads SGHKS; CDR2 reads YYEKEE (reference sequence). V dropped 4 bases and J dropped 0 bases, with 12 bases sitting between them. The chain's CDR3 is CASSVGRKSTDTQYF. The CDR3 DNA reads TGTGCCAGCAGCGTAGGTCGGAAGAGCACAGATACGCAGTATTTT.

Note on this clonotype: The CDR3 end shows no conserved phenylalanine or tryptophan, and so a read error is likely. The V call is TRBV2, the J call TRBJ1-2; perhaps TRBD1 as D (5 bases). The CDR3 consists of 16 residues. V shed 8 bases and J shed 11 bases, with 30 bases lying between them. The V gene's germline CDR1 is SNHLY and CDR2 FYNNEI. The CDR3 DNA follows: TGTGCCAGCGGGGACCGGGGCACGGGTACGCAGTATTTTTACACCTGC. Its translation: CASGDRGTGTQYFYTC.

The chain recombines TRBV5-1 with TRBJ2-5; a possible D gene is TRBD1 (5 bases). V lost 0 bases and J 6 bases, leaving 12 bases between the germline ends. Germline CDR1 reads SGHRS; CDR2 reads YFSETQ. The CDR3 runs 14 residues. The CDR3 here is CASSLEGATKTQYF. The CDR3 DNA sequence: TGCGCCAGCAGCTTGGAAGGGGCAACTAAGACCCAGTACTTC.

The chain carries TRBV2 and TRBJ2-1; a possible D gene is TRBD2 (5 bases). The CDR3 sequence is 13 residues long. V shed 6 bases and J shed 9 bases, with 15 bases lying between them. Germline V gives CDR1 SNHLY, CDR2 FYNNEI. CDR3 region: CASSPGPAGEQFF. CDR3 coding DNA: TGTGCCAGCAGCCCCGGGCCCGCGGGTGAGCAGTTCTTC.

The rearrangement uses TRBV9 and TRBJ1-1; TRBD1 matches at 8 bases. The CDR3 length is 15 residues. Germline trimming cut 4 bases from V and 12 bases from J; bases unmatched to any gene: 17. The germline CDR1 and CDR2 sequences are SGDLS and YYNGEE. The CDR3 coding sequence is TGTGCCAGCAGCCTAACCCGACAGGGGAGAACCAGTACTTTCTTT. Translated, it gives CASSLTRQGRTSTFF. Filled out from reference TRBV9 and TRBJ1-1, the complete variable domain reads DSGVTQTPKHLITATGQRVTLRCSPRSGDLSVYWYQQSLDQGLQFLIQYYNGEERAKGNILERFSAQQFPDLHSELNLSSLELGDSALYFCASSLTRQGRTSTFFGQGTRLTVV.

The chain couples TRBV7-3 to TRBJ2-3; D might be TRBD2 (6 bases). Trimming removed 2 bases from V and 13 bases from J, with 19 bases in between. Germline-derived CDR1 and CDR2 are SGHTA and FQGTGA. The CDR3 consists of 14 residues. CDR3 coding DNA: TGTGCCAGCAGCTTAGCGGGACGGGGCGACTACAAGTATTTT. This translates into CASSLAGRGDYKYF.

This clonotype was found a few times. The CDR3 DNA follows: TGTGCCAGCAGCTCAGGGGGGGGCAGCCGCAATCAGCTCCACTTT. Protein: CASSSGGGSRNQLHF. This chain joins TRBV9 and TRBJ1-6; the match to TRBD1 covers 7 bases. Germline CDR1 and CDR2: SGDLS and YYNGEE. This CDR3 is built from 15 residues. Losses at the gene ends were 4 bases for V and 16 bases for J; bases not matched to a gene: 17.

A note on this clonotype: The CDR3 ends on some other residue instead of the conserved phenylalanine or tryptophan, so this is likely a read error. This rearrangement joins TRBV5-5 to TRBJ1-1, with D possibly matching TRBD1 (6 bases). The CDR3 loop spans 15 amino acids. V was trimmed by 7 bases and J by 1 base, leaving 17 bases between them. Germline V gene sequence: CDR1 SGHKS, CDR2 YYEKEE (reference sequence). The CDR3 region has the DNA TGTGCCAGCGGACTAGCGGGGGCGGGGAACACTGAAGCTTTCTGT. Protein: CASGLAGAGNTEAFC.

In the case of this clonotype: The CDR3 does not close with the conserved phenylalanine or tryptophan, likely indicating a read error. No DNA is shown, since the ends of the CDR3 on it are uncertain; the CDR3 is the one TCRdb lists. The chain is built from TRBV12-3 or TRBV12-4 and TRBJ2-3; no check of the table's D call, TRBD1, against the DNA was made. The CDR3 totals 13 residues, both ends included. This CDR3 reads CASSHGGQNPMAT.

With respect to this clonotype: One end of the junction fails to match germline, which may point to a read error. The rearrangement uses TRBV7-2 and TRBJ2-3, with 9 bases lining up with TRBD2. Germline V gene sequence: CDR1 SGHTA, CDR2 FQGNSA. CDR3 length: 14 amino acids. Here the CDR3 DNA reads TGTGCCAGCAGCCGAGCGGGAGGTCCGGATACGCAGTTTTTT. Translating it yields CASSRAGGPDTQFF.

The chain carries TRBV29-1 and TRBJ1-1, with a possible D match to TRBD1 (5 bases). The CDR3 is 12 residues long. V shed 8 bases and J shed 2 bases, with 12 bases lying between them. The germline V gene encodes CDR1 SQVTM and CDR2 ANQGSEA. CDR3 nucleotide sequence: TGCAGCAACATAGACAGAAACACTGAAGCTTTCTTT. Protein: CSNIDRNTEAFF.

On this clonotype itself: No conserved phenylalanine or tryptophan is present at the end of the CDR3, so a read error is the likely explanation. This CDR3 reads CASSKGGGNGQDQQFV. As DNA, the CDR3 is TGTGCCAGCAGTAAGGGGGGCGGAAACGGTCAGGATCAGCAGTTCGTC. The chain joins TRBV19 to TRBJ2-1; D may be TRBD1 or TRBD2 (6 bases each). The CDR3 is made up of 16 amino acids. CDR1 and CDR2 (germline): LNHDA, SQIVND (reference sequence).

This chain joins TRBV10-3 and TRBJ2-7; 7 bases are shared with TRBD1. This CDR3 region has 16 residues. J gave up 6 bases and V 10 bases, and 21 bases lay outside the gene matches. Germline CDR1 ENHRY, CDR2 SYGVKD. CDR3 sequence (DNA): TGTGCCAGCAGGGAACCGGGACAGCCGAACCTGGCCGAGCAGTACGTC. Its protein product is CASREPGQPNLAEQYV.

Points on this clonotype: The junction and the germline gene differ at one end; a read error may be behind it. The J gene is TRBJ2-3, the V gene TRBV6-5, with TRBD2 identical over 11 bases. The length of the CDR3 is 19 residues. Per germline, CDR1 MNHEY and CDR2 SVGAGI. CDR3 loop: CATSAGTSGFGPSTDTQYF. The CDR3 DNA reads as TGTGCCACCAGTGCGGGGACTAGCGGATTTGGGCCTAGCACAGATACGCAGTATTTT.

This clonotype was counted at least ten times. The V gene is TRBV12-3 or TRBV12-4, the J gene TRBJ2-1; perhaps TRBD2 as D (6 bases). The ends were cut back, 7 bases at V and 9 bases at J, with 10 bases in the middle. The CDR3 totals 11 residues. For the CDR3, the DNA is TGTGCCAGCACCCGACTAGGTGAGCAGTTCTTC. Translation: CASTRLGEQFF.

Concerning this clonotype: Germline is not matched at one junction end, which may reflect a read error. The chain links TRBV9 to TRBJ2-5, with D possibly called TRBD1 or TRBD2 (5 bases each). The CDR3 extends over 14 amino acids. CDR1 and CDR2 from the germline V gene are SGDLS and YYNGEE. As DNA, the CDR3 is TGTGCCAGTGGCGTAGGGACGGTCACGGAGTATTTTGACTTC. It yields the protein CASGVGTVTEYFDF.

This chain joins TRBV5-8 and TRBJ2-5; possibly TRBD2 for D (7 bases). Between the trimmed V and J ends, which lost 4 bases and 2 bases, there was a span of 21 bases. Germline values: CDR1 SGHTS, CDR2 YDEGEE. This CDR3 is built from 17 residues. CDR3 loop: CASSHPLGGGEQETQYF. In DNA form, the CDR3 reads TGTGCCAGCAGCCATCCCTTAGGGGGAGGGGAACAAGAGACCCAGTACTTC.

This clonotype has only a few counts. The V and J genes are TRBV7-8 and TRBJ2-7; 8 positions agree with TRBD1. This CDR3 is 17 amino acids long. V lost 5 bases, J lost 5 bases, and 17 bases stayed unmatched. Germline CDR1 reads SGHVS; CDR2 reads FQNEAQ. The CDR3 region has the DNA TGTGCCAGCAGCCCCCACCTCCGACAGGGGATGTGGAACGAGCAGTACTTC. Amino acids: CASSPHLRQGMWNEQYF.

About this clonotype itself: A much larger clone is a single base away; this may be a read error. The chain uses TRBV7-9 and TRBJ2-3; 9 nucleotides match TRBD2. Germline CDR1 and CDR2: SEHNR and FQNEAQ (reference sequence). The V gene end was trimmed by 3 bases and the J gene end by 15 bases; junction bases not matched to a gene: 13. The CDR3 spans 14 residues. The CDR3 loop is CASSFQGSGGSDYF. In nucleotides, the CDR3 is TGTGCCAGCAGCTTTCAAGGAAGCGGGGGGAGCGATTATTTT.

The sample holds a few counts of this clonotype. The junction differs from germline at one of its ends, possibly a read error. The CDR3 here is CASSEGGIREQSF. CDR3 DNA sequence: TGTGCCAGCAGTGAGGGGGGGATCCGTGAGCAGTCCTTC. The chain employs TRBV2 and TRBJ2-1, with TRBD2 identical over 7 bases. Germline V gene data show CDR1 as SNHLY and CDR2 as FYNNEI. The CDR3 runs to 13 residues.

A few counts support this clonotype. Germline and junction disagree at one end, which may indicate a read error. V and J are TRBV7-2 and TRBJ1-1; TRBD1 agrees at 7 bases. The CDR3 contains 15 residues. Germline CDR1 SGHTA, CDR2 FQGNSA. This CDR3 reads CASSLDRTGNTEDFF. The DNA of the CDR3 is TGTGCCAGCAGCTTAGATCGGACAGGCAACACTGAAGATTTCTTT.

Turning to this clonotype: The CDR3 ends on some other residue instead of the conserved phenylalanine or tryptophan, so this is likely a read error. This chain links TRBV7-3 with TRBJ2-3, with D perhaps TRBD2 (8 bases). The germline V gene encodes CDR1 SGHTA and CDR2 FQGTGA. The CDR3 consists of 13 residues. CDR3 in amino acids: CASGGGGTDAQYL. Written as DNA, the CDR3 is TGTGCCAGCGGGGGCGGGGGGACAGATGCGCAGTATCTT.